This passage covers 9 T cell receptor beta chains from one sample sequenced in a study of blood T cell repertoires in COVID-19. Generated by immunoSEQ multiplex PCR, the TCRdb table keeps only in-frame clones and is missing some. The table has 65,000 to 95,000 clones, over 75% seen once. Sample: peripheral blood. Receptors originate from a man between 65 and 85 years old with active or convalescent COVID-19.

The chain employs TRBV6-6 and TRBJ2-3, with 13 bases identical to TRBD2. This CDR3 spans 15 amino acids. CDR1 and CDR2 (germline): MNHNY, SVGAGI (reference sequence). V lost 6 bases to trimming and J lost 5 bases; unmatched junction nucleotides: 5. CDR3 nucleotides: TGTGCCAGCAGCTCACTAGCGGGGGGGCGAGATACGCAGTATTTT. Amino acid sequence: CASSSLAGGRDTQYF.

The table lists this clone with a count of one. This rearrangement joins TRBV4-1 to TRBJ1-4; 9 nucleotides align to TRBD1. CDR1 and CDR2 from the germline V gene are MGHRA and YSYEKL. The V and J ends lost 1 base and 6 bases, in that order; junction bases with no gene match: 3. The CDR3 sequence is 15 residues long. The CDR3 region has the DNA TGCGCCAGCAGCCAAGTGGGACAGGGAGATGAAAAACTGTTTTTT. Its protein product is CASSQVGQGDEKLFF.

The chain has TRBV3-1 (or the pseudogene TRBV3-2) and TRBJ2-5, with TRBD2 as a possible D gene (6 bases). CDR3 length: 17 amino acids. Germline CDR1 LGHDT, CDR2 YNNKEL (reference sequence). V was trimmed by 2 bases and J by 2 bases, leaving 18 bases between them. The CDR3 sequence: CASSQPTLLALQETQYF. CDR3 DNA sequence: TGTGCCAGCAGCCAACCAACCTTACTAGCCCTACAAGAGACCCAGTACTTC.

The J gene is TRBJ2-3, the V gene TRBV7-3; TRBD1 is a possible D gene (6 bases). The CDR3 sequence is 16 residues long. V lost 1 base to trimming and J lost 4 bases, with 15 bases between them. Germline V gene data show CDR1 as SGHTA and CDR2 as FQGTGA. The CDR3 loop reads CASSLNAAGDADTQYF. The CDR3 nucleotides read TGTGCCAGCAGCTTAAACGCCGCAGGGGACGCAGATACGCAGTATTTT.

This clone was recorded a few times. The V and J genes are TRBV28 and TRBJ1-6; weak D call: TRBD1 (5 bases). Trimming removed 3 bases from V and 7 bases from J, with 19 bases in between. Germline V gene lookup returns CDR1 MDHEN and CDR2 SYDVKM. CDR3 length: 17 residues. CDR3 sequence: CASSFSRAYGGNSPLHF. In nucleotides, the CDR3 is TGTGCCAGCAGTTTCAGCCGGGCCTACGGGGGGAATTCACCCCTCCACTTT.

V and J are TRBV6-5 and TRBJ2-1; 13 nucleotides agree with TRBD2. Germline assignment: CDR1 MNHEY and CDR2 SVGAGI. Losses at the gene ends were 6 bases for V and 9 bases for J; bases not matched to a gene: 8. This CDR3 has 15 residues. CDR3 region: CASSRTSGRAAEQFF. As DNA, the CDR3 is TGTGCCAGCAGCCGTACTAGCGGGAGGGCCGCTGAGCAGTTCTTC.

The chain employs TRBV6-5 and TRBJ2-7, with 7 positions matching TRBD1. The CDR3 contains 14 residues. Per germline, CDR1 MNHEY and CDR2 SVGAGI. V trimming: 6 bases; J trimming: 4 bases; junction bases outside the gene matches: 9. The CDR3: CASRLHRGEYEQYF. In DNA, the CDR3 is TGTGCCAGCAGACTGCACAGGGGCGAGTACGAGCAGTACTTC.

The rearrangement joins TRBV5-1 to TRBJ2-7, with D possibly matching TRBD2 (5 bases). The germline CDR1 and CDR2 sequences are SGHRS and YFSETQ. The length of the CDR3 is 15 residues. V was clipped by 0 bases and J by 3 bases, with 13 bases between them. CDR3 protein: CASSLGTSTIYEQYF. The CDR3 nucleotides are TGCGCCAGCAGCTTGGGGACTTCAACGATCTACGAGCAGTACTTC. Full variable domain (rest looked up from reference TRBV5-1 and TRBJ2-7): KAGVTQTPRYLIKTRGQQVTLSCSPISGHRSVSWYQQTPGQGLQFLFEYFSETQRNKGNFPGRFSGRQFSNSRSEMNVSTLELGDSALYLCASSLGTSTIYEQYFGPGTRLTVT.

CDR3 sequence reads: CASSALTRYEQYF. In nucleotides, the CDR3 is TGTGCCAGCAGCGCCCTGACACGATACGAGCAGTACTTC. The chain combines TRBV3-1 (or the pseudogene TRBV3-2) with TRBJ2-7; D remains ambiguous. The CDR3 spans 13 residues. Trimming stripped 5 bases from V and 4 bases from J, with 12 bases between. Per the germline V gene, CDR1 is LGHDT and CDR2 is YNNKEL (reference sequence).